The rows below give T cell receptor beta chains drawn from one sample of a study of cytomegalovirus exposure and HLA in healthy donors. Method: immunoSEQ multiplex PCR; TCRdb's copy keeps in-frame clones and lacks some. Of under 250,000 clones listed, roughly three quarters are singletons. The sequenced sample consisted of PBMCs. The receptors shown here come from a woman aged 25-40 years in good health and CMV-seronegative. Both conserved end residues are part of each CDR3. The order of the fields is D gene, V gene, J gene, clone size, CDR3 DNA, CDR3 protein. The D gene is left open where the match is weak. Some rows mark clone size as missing; the rest say once, few, many or name a class of expanded clone.

D gene: -; V gene: TRBV27; J gene: TRBJ2-2; clone size: -; CDR3 DNA: TGTGCCAGCAGTACCCGCTACACGGGCACCGGGGAGCTGTTTTTT; CDR3 protein: CASSTRYTGTGELFF
D gene: TRBD2; V gene: TRBV6-1; J gene: TRBJ2-3; clone size: -; CDR3 DNA: TGTGCCGAGGGGCTAGCGGGCACAGATACGCAGTATTTT; CDR3 protein: CAEGLAGTDTQYF
D gene: TRBD1; V gene: TRBV5-6; J gene: TRBJ1-2; clone size: -; CDR3 DNA: TGTGCCAGCAGCTTCGATGCAGGGGGCTATGGCTACACCTTC; CDR3 protein: CASSFDAGGYGYTF
D gene: TRBD1; V gene: TRBV28; J gene: TRBJ1-1; clone size: -; CDR3 DNA: TGTGCCAGCTCTAACAGGGGAGTGAACACTGAAGCTTTCTTT; CDR3 protein: CASSNRGVNTEAFF
D gene: TRBD2; V gene: TRBV7-2; J gene: TRBJ2-1; clone size: once; CDR3 DNA: TGTGCCAGCAGCCCTCAACAAGCAGGACTAGCGGGGGTGAATGAGCAGTTCTTC; CDR3 protein: CASSPQQAGLAGVNEQFF
D gene: -; V gene: TRBV27; J gene: TRBJ2-1; clone size: -; CDR3 DNA: TGTGCCAGCAGTCATGTGTGGCGGGACAATGAGCAGTTCTTC; CDR3 protein: CASSHVWRDNEQFF
D gene: -; V gene: TRBV25-1; J gene: TRBJ2-5; clone size: -; CDR3 DNA: TGTGCCAGCAGTGAGCCGAGGTTGTACCAAGAGACCCAGTACTTC; CDR3 protein: CASSEPRLYQETQYF
D gene: TRBD1; V gene: TRBV10-2; J gene: TRBJ2-2; clone size: -; CDR3 DNA: TGCGCCAGCAGTGTCCCCGACAAAACAATCCCCGGGACAGCTATTACCACCGGGGAGCTGTTTTTT; CDR3 protein: CASSVPDKTIPGTAITTGELFF
D gene: -; V gene: TRBV18; J gene: TRBJ2-7; clone size: -; CDR3 DNA: TGTGCCAGCTCACCAGGAGGCGGAAGCTCCTACGAGCAGTACTTC; CDR3 protein: CASSPGGGSSYEQYF
D gene: -; V gene: TRBV30; J gene: TRBJ1-1; clone size: -; CDR3 DNA: TGTGCCTGGAGTTCGGGATTGCATGCTTTCTTT; CDR3 protein: CAWSSGLHAFF
D gene: -; V gene: TRBV14; J gene: TRBJ2-2; clone size: -; CDR3 DNA: TGTGCCAGCAGCCATCAGGGAGGCACCGGGGAGCTGTTTTTT; CDR3 protein: CASSHQGGTGELFF
D gene: -; V gene: TRBV6-5; J gene: TRBJ1-4; clone size: -; CDR3 DNA: TGTGCCAGCAGTTACTCGGGGGGGGTGCAAGGAGAAAAACTGTTTTTT; CDR3 protein: CASSYSGGVQGEKLFF
D gene: -; V gene: TRBV6-5; J gene: TRBJ1-2; clone size: few; CDR3 DNA: TGTGCCAGCAGTCCCTACAGGGATTGGTATGGCTACACCTTC; CDR3 protein: CASSPYRDWYGYTF
D gene: TRBD1; V gene: TRBV9; J gene: TRBJ2-1; clone size: once; CDR3 DNA: TGTGCCAGCAGCGGTGGGACAGGGGACTACAATGAGCAGTTCTTC; CDR3 protein: CASSGGTGDYNEQFF
D gene: TRBD1; V gene: TRBV19; J gene: TRBJ1-5; clone size: -; CDR3 DNA: TGTGCCAGTAGTAAGGGACAGAGGGTAAATCAGCCCCAGCATTTT; CDR3 protein: CASSKGQRVNQPQHF
D gene: -; V gene: TRBV9; J gene: TRBJ2-5; clone size: -; CDR3 DNA: TGTGCCAGCAGCGCCGGAGGGTCCATTCTGGAGACCCAGTACTTC; CDR3 protein: CASSAGGSILETQYF
D gene: -; V gene: TRBV5-1; J gene: TRBJ1-4; clone size: -; CDR3 DNA: TGCGCCAGCAGCCAACATTCGAATGAAAAACTGTTTTTT; CDR3 protein: CASSQHSNEKLFF
D gene: -; V gene: TRBV28; J gene: TRBJ2-2; clone size: -; CDR3 DNA: TGTGCCAGCACAAGGACACCGAACACCGGGGAGCTGTTTTTT; CDR3 protein: CASTRTPNTGELFF
D gene: -; V gene: TRBV15; J gene: TRBJ2-1; clone size: -; CDR3 DNA: TGTGCCACAGCACCGAGGCACAATGAGCAGTTCTTC; CDR3 protein: CATAPRHNEQFF
D gene: -; V gene: TRBV10-1; J gene: TRBJ1-3; clone size: -; CDR3 DNA: TGCGCCAGCAGTGAGACAGGGATTTCGGGGGGCTCTGGAAACACCATATATTTT; CDR3 protein: CASSETGISGGSGNTIYF
D gene: TRBD1; V gene: TRBV5-6; J gene: TRBJ2-7; clone size: -; CDR3 DNA: TGTGCCAGCAGCTTGGCGGGACAGGATACCTACGAGCAGTACTTC; CDR3 protein: CASSLAGQDTYEQYF
D gene: -; V gene: TRBV6-5; J gene: TRBJ1-2; clone size: -; CDR3 DNA: TGTGCCAGCAGTTACTCGGGGGGACTGCATGGCTACACCTTC; CDR3 protein: CASSYSGGLHGYTF
D gene: -; V gene: TRBV6-5; J gene: TRBJ2-3; clone size: -; CDR3 DNA: TGTGCCAGCAGTTACAGTGGGGCCCCTAGCACAGATACGCAGTATTTT; CDR3 protein: CASSYSGAPSTDTQYF
D gene: TRBD1; V gene: TRBV5-6; J gene: TRBJ1-2; clone size: -; CDR3 DNA: TGTGCCAGCTATAAACTGACAGGGGACTATGGCTACACCTTC; CDR3 protein: CASYKLTGDYGYTF
D gene: -; V gene: TRBV4-1; J gene: TRBJ1-4; clone size: -; CDR3 DNA: TGCGCCAGCAGCCAAGTATCTTCTAATGAAAAACTGTTTTTT; CDR3 protein: CASSQVSSNEKLFF